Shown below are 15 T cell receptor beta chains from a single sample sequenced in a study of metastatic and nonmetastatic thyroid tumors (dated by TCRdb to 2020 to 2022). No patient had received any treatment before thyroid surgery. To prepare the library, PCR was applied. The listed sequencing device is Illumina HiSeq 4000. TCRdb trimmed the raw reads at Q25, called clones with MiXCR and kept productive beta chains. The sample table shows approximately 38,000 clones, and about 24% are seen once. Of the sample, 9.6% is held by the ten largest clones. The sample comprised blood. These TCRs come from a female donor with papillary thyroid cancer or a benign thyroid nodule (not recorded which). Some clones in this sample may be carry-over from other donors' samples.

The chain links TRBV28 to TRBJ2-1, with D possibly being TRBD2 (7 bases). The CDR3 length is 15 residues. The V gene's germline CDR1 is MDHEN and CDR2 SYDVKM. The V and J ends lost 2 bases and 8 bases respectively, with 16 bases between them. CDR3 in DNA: TGTGCCAGCAGTTTACTAGGGGGGGGGACGGATGAGCAGTTCTTC. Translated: CASSLLGGGTDEQFF.

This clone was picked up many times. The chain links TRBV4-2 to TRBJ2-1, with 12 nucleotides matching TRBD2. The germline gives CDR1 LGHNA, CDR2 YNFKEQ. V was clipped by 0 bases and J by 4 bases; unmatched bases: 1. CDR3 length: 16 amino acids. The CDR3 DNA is TGTGCCAGCAGCCAAGAGACTAGCGGGAGATACAATGAGCAGTTCTTC. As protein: CASSQETSGRYNEQFF.

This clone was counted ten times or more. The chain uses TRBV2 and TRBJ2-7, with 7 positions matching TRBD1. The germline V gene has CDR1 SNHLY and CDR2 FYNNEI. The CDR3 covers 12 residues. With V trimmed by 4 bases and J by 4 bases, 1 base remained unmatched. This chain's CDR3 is CASSGQGYEQYF. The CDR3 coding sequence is TGTGCCAGCAGTGGACAGGGTTACGAGCAGTACTTC.

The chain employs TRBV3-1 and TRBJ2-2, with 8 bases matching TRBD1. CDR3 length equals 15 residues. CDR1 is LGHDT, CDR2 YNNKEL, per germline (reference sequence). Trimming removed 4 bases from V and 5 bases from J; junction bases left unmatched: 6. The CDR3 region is CASSPGQGFTGELFF. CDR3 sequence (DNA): TGTGCCAGCAGCCCCGGACAGGGTTTTACCGGGGAGCTGTTTTTT.

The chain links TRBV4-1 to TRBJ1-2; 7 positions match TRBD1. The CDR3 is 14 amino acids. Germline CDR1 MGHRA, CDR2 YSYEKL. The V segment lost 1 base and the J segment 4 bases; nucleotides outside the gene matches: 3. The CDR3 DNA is TGCGCCAGCAGCCAAGTCCAGGGGGGCTATGGCTACACCTTC. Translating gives CASSQVQGGYGYTF.

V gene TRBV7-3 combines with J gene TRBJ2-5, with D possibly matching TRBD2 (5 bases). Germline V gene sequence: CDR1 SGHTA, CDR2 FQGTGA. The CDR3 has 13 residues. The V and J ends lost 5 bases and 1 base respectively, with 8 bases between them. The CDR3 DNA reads TGTGCCAGCAGCCCCGGACTCCAAGAGACCCAGTACTTC. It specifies CASSPGLQETQYF.

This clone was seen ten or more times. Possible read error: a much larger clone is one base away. The CDR3 nucleotides are TGTGCCAGCACCCGGCCGGGAATGAACACTGAAGCTTTCTTT. Translation: CASTRPGMNTEAFF. The V and J genes are TRBV28 and TRBJ1-1; D unresolved. The CDR3 length is 14 residues. Germline V gives CDR1 MDHEN, CDR2 SYDVKM. V lost 7 bases, J lost 0 bases, and 12 bases lay in between.

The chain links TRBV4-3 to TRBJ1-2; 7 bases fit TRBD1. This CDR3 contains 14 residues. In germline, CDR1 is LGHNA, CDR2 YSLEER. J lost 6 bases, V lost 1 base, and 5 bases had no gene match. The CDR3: CASSQAGDRDGYTF. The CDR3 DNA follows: TGCGCCAGCAGCCAAGCCGGTGACAGGGATGGCTACACCTTC.

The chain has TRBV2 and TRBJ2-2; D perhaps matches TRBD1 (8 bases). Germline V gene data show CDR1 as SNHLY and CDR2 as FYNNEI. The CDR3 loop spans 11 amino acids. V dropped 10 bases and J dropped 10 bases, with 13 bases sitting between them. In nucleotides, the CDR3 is TGTGCCACCACAGGGGGGGTGGAGCTGTTTTTT. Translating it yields CATTGGVELFF.

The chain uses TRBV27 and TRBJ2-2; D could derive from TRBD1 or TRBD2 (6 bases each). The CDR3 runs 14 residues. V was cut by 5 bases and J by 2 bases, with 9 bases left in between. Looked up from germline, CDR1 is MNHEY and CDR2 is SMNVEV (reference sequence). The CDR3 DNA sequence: TGTGCCAGCAGTCCGGGGGCTAACACCGGGGAGCTGTTTTTT. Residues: CASSPGANTGELFF.

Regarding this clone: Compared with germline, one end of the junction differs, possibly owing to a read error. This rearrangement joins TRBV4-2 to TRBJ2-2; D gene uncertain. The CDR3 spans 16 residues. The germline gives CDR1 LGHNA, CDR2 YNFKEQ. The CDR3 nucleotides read TGTGCCAGCAACCAAGATGCGTGGGCAAACACCGGGGAGCTGTTTTTT. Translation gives CASNQDAWANTGELFF.

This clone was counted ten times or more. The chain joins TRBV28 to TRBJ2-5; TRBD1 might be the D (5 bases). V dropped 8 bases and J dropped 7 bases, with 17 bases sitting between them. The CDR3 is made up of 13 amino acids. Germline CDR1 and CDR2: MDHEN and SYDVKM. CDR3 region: CASLNGARATQYF. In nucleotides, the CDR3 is TGTGCCAGCTTAAATGGGGCTAGAGCGACCCAGTACTTC.

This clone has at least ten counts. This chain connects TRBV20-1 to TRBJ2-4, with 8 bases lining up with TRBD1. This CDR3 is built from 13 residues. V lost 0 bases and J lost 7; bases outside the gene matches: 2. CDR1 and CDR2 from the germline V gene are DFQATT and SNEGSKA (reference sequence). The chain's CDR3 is CSAREDRENIQYF. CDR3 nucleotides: TGCAGTGCTAGAGAGGACAGGGAGAACATTCAGTACTTC.

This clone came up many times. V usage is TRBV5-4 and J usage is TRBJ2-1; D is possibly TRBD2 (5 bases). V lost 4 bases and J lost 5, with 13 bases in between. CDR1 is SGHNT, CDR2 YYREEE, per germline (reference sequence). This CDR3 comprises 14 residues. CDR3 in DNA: TGTGCCAGCAGCCCCCGAGGGAGCGACAATGAGCAGTTCTTC. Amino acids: CASSPRGSDNEQFF.

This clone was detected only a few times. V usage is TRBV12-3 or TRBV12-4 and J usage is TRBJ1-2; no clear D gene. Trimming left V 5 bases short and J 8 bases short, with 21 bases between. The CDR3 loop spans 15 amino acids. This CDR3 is CASSPTGISQRGYTF. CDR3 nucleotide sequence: TGTGCCAGCAGTCCTACCGGGATCTCCCAGAGGGGCTACACCTTC.